Each of the 4 T cell receptor beta chains below was sequenced from the same sample in a study of response to subunit inactivated influenza vaccine. TCRdb analysed the RT-PCR reads with MiXCR anew, one entry per CDR3 protein. The repertoire holds 700,000 to 900,000 distinct CDR3 sequences, with 21% as singletons. The material was PBMCs from blood, obtained 4 to 6 days after vaccination. These receptors came from a man aged 50 to 60 who received an inactivated influenza vaccine.

This clonotype was detected only a few times. The CDR3 region has the DNA TGTGCCAGCAGCGTCAGCCGAAAAGAGACCCAGTACTTC. Translated, it gives CASSVSRKETQYF. The chain has TRBV9 and TRBJ2-5, with D uncertain. The germline gives CDR1 SGDLS, CDR2 YYNGEE. V lost 2 bases to trimming and J lost 3 bases, with 8 bases between them. The CDR3 runs 13 residues.

This clonotype has more than one count but fewer than ten. This chain joins TRBV4-3 and TRBJ2-1; 9 bases align to TRBD2. Per the germline V gene, CDR1 is LGHNA and CDR2 is YSLEER. The CDR3 is made up of 17 amino acids. The trim removed 0 bases at V and 3 bases at J, leaving 6 bases unmatched. The CDR3 protein is CASSQDTGTSFYNEQFF. The CDR3 region has the DNA TGCGCCAGCAGCCAAGATACGGGGACTAGCTTCTACAATGAGCAGTTCTTC.

The genes are TRBV3-1 and TRBJ2-1, with 8 bases that match TRBD2. Trimming at V came to 3 bases and at J to 2 bases, leaving 12 bases not matched to a gene. Germline V gene data show CDR1 as LGHDT and CDR2 as YNNKEL (reference sequence). The CDR3 totals 18 residues. CDR3 sequence: CASSQGLDLPTPYNEQFF. The CDR3 bases are TGTGCCAGCAGCCAGGGACTAGACTTACCTACTCCCTACAATGAGCAGTTCTTC.

Here the CDR3 reads CASRGQAANTGELFF. The CDR3 DNA is TGTGCCAGCAGAGGACAGGCAGCGAACACCGGGGAGCTGTTTTTT. The rearrangement joins TRBV2 to TRBJ2-2; 7 bases are a match to TRBD1. The CDR3 consists of 15 residues. CDR1 is SNHLY, CDR2 FYNNEI, per germline. V dropped 6 bases and J dropped 0; count of bases not matched to a gene: 4.